These 23 T cell receptor beta chains were all obtained from the same sample, sequenced in a study of blood T cell repertoires in COVID-19. Libraries were prepared by immunoSEQ multiplex PCR; TCRdb keeps only in-frame clonotypes and omits some of them. The sample yields a few hundred thousand clones, around 84% seen once. Sequencing was done on a sample of PBMCs or T cells enriched from blood (not recorded which). These receptor sequences come from a young woman who had recovered from COVID-19.

The chain couples TRBV2 to TRBJ2-5; weak D call: TRBD1 (6 bases). The CDR3 sequence is 16 residues long. The germline V gene has CDR1 SNHLY and CDR2 FYNNEI. The V gene lost 4 bases and the J gene lost 0 bases, with 15 bases spanning the gap. CDR3: CASSGTDRRYQETQYF. DNA of the CDR3: TGTGCCAGCAGTGGGACGGACAGACGGTACCAAGAGACCCAGTACTTC.

The CDR3 region has the DNA TGTGCCTGGAGTCAGGGTCTTAATCAGCCCCAGCATTTT. This translates into CAWSQGLNQPQHF. The genes are TRBV30 and TRBJ1-5, with D perhaps TRBD1 (5 bases). This CDR3 is 13 amino acids long. Deletions cut 2 bases from V and 4 bases from J, with 9 bases between. The germline V gene encodes CDR1 GTSNPN and CDR2 SVGIG (reference sequence).

The V and J genes are TRBV28 and TRBJ1-4, with 8 bases that match TRBD1. The germline V gene has CDR1 MDHEN and CDR2 SYDVKM. V lost 8 bases and J lost 8; bases outside the gene matches: 10. This CDR3 comprises 14 residues. The CDR3, as DNA: TGTGCCAGCGATTCGACAGGGGTGGGGGAAAAACTGTTTTTT. Translated, it gives CASDSTGVGEKLFF.

The table lists this clone with a count of one. CDR3 amino acids: CASSWTSGGAYNEQFF. The DNA for the CDR3 is TGTGCCAGCAGTTGGACTAGCGGGGGGGCTTACAATGAGCAGTTCTTC. The rearrangement joins TRBV27 to TRBJ2-1; 15 positions match TRBD2. This CDR3 comprises 16 residues. CDR1 is MNHEY and CDR2 is SMNVEV in the germline V gene (reference sequence). V lost 4 bases to trimming and J lost 4 bases; unmatched junction nucleotides: 2.

This sequence joins TRBV9 and TRBJ2-3; tentatively, D is TRBD2 (5 bases). Germline-derived CDR1 and CDR2 are SGDLS and YYNGEE. There are 17 residues in the CDR3. Trimming removed 2 bases at V and 2 bases at J, with 18 bases between. CDR3 loop: CASSVTDSRRNTDTQYF. The CDR3, as DNA: TGTGCCAGCAGCGTGACGGACTCGCGTAGGAACACAGATACGCAGTATTTT.

V and J are TRBV6-2 or TRBV6-3 and TRBJ2-7, with D perhaps matching TRBD2 (6 bases). The CDR3 extends over 12 amino acids. V was clipped by 6 bases and J by 3 bases, with 9 bases between them. Germline loops: CDR1 MNHEY, CDR2 SVGEGT. The CDR3 coding sequence is TGTGCCAGCAGCCGGGGACTCTACGAGCAGTACTTC. Its protein product is CASSRGLYEQYF.

This clone was counted between two and nine times. The rearrangement uses TRBV6-5 and TRBJ1-1; unclear D gene. The CDR3 runs 15 residues. The V gene's germline CDR1 is MNHEY and CDR2 SVGAGI. Trimming removed 6 bases from V and 5 bases from J, with 19 bases in between. The CDR3 sequence: CASSGSGEGGTEAFF. Written as DNA, the CDR3 is TGTGCCAGCAGCGGATCTGGAGAAGGAGGTACTGAAGCTTTCTTT.

This sequence joins TRBV30 and TRBJ2-2; 7 bases align to TRBD2. Germline trimming cut 2 bases from V and 6 bases from J; bases unmatched to any gene: 6. The CDR3 contains 14 residues. The germline V gene encodes CDR1 GTSNPN and CDR2 SVGIG (reference sequence). CDR3 region: CAWSTLRGAGELFF. Written as DNA, the CDR3 is TGTGCCTGGAGTACCCTCCGGGGGGCCGGGGAGCTGTTTTTT. The variable domain in full, with the rest retrieved from reference TRBV30 and TRBJ2-2, is SQTIHQWPATLVQPVGSPLSLECTVEGTSNPNLYWYRQAAGRGLQLLFYSVGIGQISSEVPQNLSASRPQDRQFILSSKKLLLSDSGFYLCAWSTLRGAGELFFGEGSRLTVL.

V gene TRBV10-2 combines with J gene TRBJ2-2, with D possibly TRBD1 on 5 matching bases. The germline V gene encodes CDR1 WSHSY and CDR2 SAAADI. The CDR3 has 15 amino acids. Between the trimmed V and J ends, which lost 2 bases and 5 bases, there was a span of 12 bases. The CDR3 here is CASSESRGRTGELFF. In nucleotides, the CDR3 is TGCGCCAGCAGTGAGAGTAGGGGTAGGACCGGGGAGCTGTTTTTT.

The chain recombines TRBV10-2 with TRBJ2-2, with TRBD2 as a possible D gene (7 bases). The CDR3 runs to 17 residues. Germline CDR1 is WSHSY and CDR2 is SAAADI. V gave up 7 bases and J gave up 0 bases, with 18 bases separating them. The CDR3 DNA reads TGCGCCAGCACACAGAACTGGGGGGGCACGAACACCGGGGAGCTGTTTTTT. It specifies CASTQNWGGTNTGELFF.

V and J are TRBV30 and TRBJ1-5; weak D call: TRBD1 (5 bases). This CDR3 comprises 13 residues. Germline V gene sequence: CDR1 GTSNPN, CDR2 SVGIG (reference sequence). V was clipped by 3 bases and J by 1 base, with 7 bases between them. The CDR3 sequence is CAWSKGSNQPQHF. DNA of the CDR3: TGTGCCTGGAGCAAGGGGAGCAATCAGCCCCAGCATTTT.

The rearrangement uses TRBV27 and TRBJ1-1, with D uncertain. Between the trimmed V and J ends, which lost 2 bases and 1 base, there was a span of 11 bases. The germline CDR1 and CDR2 sequences are MNHEY and SMNVEV (reference sequence). This CDR3 is 15 amino acids long. CDR3 bases: TGTGCCAGCAGTTTACGAGGAGAGGGGAACACTGAAGCTTTCTTT. Protein sequence: CASSLRGEGNTEAFF.

This chain connects TRBV5-1 to TRBJ1-1, with no clear D. The germline CDR1 and CDR2 sequences are SGHRS and YFSETQ. CDR3 length equals 14 residues. V was cut by 0 bases and J by 1 base, with 7 bases left in between. The CDR3 coding sequence is TGCGCCAGCAGCTTGGTGCACAAGAACACTGAAGCTTTCTTT. Its translation: CASSLVHKNTEAFF.

This chain joins TRBV6-5 and TRBJ1-1, with 7 bases that match TRBD1. Looked up from germline, CDR1 is MNHEY and CDR2 is SVGAGI. The CDR3 loop spans 14 amino acids. Trimming took 6 bases from V and 2 from J; bases not matched to a gene: 6. This CDR3 reads CASRRDSYNTEAFF. CDR3 nucleotide sequence: TGTGCCAGCAGAAGGGACAGTTACAACACTGAAGCTTTCTTT.

The chain links TRBV18 to TRBJ2-2; 11 nucleotides match TRBD2. Germline CDR1 reads KGHSH; CDR2 reads LQKENI. V lost 5 bases and J lost 6; bases outside the gene matches: 8. This CDR3 spans 16 amino acids. The CDR3: CASSTTGTSGPGELFF. CDR3 in DNA: TGTGCCAGCTCAACGACCGGGACTAGCGGCCCCGGGGAGCTGTTTTTT.

The rearrangement uses TRBV14 and TRBJ1-1, with D hard to call. CDR1 and CDR2 from the germline V gene are SGHDN and FVKESK. Trimming left V 3 bases short and J 3 bases short, with 17 bases between. The CDR3 length is 16 residues. CDR3 DNA: TGTGCCAGCAGCCAGCACTCGACCGGGTTGGACACTGAAGCTTTCTTT. Protein: CASSQHSTGLDTEAFF.

This clone showed up just once. The chain links TRBV4-1 to TRBJ1-1, with TRBD1 as a possible D gene (5 bases). Germline CDR1 and CDR2: MGHRA and YSYEKL. V was pared by 4 bases and J by 4 bases, with 13 bases between. This CDR3 is built from 14 residues. CDR3 protein: CASSLSQGGTEAFF. The CDR3 DNA reads TGCGCCAGCAGCCTATCGCAGGGTGGCACTGAAGCTTTCTTT.

The chain uses TRBV5-4 and TRBJ2-7; D remains unclear. The CDR3 has 15 residues. The V gene's germline CDR1 is SGHNT and CDR2 YYREEE (reference sequence). V was cut by 3 bases and J by 2 bases, with 15 bases left in between. Written as DNA, the CDR3 is TGTGCCAGCAGCTCCCGCGGCGGCCTTACCTACGAGCAGTACTTC. Its protein is CASSSRGGLTYEQYF.

The chain uses TRBV7-8 and TRBJ2-3, with 8 bases identical to TRBD2. The CDR3 sequence is 14 residues long. Germline values: CDR1 SGHVS, CDR2 FQNEAQ. The junction had 1 base not matched to a gene; V was cut back by 3 bases and J by 2 bases. The DNA for the CDR3 is TGTGCCAGCAGCTTTAGCGGGATCACAGATACGCAGTATTTT. The encoded protein is CASSFSGITDTQYF. The full variable domain, rest sourced from reference TRBV7-8 and TRBJ2-3, is GAGVSQSPRYKVAKRGQDVALRCDPISGHVSLFWYQQALGQGPEFLTYFQNEAQLDKSGLPSDRFFAERPEGSVSTLKIQRTQQEDSAVYLCASSFSGITDTQYFGPGTRLTVL.

The chain joins TRBV19 to TRBJ2-5; 8 nucleotides align to TRBD1. The V gene end was trimmed by 7 bases and the J gene end by 4 bases; junction bases not matched to a gene: 11. The CDR3 has 15 residues. The V gene's germline CDR1 is LNHDA and CDR2 SQIVND (reference sequence). As DNA, the CDR3 is TGTGCCAGTAAGGGCAGGGGGCTCCATGGAGAGACCCAGTACTTC. Its protein product is CASKGRGLHGETQYF.

The chain combines TRBV7-9 with TRBJ1-5, with 7 positions matching TRBD1. Germline CDR1 SEHNR, CDR2 FQNEAQ (reference sequence). Germline trimming cut 4 bases from V and 5 bases from J; bases unmatched to any gene: 11. This CDR3 is 16 amino acids long. CDR3 DNA: TGTGCCAGCAGCTCTCTCGACAGGGAAGAGGATCAGCCCCAGCATTTT. It specifies CASSSLDREEDQPQHF.

The V gene is TRBV6-5, the J gene TRBJ2-3, with D tentatively TRBD2 (5 bases). Germline V gene lookup returns CDR1 MNHEY and CDR2 SVGAGI. Trimming removed 0 bases from V and 4 bases from J, with 14 bases in between. The CDR3 is made up of 16 amino acids. The CDR3 loop is CASSYSASGASDTQYF. The CDR3 DNA sequence: TGTGCCAGCAGTTACTCGGCCAGCGGTGCGTCAGATACGCAGTATTTT.

The chain carries TRBV21-1 and TRBJ1-1; the table assigns TRBD1, which was not confirmed against the DNA. TRBV21-1 is marked as a pseudogene. The CDR3 consists of 14 residues. In nucleotides, the CDR3 is TGTGCCAGCAGCAAGGGGCCAGCGAACACTGAAGCTTTCTTT. Translated: CASSKGPANTEAFF.